The 3 T cell receptor beta chains listed next were all sequenced from one sample in a study of T cells after yellow fever vaccination. A single record per CDR3 protein comes from TCRdb applying MiXCR to the 5' RACE reads. The data contain 250,000 to 400,000 distinct CDR3 sequences, roughly 3.9% of them singletons. Sequencing used PBMCs, obtained 5 days after the yellow fever booster vaccination. All receptors come from a man younger than 35 who received the YFV17D yellow fever vaccine.

The chain combines TRBV6-6 with TRBJ2-2, with a possible D match to TRBD2 (5 bases). The CDR3 runs 18 residues. The V end was cut by 5 bases, the J end by 4 bases, with 23 bases between. Germline loops: CDR1 MNHNY, CDR2 SVGAGI (reference sequence). CDR3 sequence (DNA): TGTGCCAGCAGTCCCGTGGGAGCCGTTCCCGGAGGCACCGGGGAGCTGTTTTTT. Its translation is CASSPVGAVPGGTGELFF.

A few counts support this clonotype. The chain uses TRBV4-3 and TRBJ1-5; a possible D gene is TRBD1 (6 bases). Trimming left V 0 bases short and J 4 bases short, with 13 bases between. The CDR3 totals 16 residues. The germline gives CDR1 LGHNA, CDR2 YSLEER. The CDR3 loop is CASSQEIWTANQPQHF. In nucleotides, the CDR3 is TGCGCCAGCAGCCAAGAAATCTGGACAGCGAATCAGCCCCAGCATTTT.

This clonotype was picked up a small number of times. The chain uses TRBV7-9 and TRBJ2-2; D unresolved. Between the trimmed V and J ends, which lost 3 bases and 6 bases, there was a span of 17 bases. Germline loops: CDR1 SEHNR, CDR2 FQNEAQ (reference sequence). The CDR3 spans 16 residues. CDR3 amino acids: CASSFLPEWKAGELFF. The CDR3 nucleotides read TGTGCCAGCAGCTTTCTTCCTGAGTGGAAGGCCGGGGAGCTGTTTTTT.